The clone carrying this T cell receptor beta chain was seen ten or more times. Its antigen is still unknown. The data were taken from a study of CD8 T cells in ankylosing spondylitis. Findings of the study overall: Reports say disease-linked clones showed up significantly more in matched ankylosing spondylitis synovial fluid. A motif in TCR beta, a set of several highly homologous variants, appeared characteristic of ankylosing spondylitis blood. Peripheral blood held disease-linked clones only at relatively low frequency, and these were CD8+. Certain motif variants had earlier been reported in reactive arthritis synovial fluid and blood.

Quantitative 5'-RACE with molecular barcodes was used to make the TCR beta libraries. TCRdb redid the calling of the 5' RACE reads with MiXCR, one entry per CDR3 protein. The sample comprises 650,000 to 800,000 distinct CDR3 sequences, about 20% of which are singletons, and about 20% rests with the top ten. CDR1 and CDR2 (germline): SGHTS, YDEGEE. The CDR3 runs 17 residues. After removal of 3 bases from V and 0 bases from J, the junction contained 8 bases not matched to a gene. The J gene is TRBJ1-3, the V gene TRBV5-8, with TRBD1 matching 8 bases. The sequence came from a male donor with ankylosing spondylitis. Sequenced sample: blood, either unsorted or a sorted T cell fraction (not recorded which). The CDR3 loop reads CASSSRTGPNSGNTIYF. The CDR3 nucleotides are TGTGCCAGCAGCTCACGGACAGGGCCAAACTCTGGAAACACCATATATTTT.